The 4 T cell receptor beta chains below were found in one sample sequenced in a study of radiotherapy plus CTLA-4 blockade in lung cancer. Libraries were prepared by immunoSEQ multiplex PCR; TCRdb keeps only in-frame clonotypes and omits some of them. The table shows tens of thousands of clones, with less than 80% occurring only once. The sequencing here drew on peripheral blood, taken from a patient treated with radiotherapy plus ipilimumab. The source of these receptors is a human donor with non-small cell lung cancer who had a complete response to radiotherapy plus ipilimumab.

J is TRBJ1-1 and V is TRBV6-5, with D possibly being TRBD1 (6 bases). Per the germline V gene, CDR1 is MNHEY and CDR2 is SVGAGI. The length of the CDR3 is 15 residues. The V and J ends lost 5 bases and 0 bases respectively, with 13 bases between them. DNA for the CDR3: TGTGCCAGCAGTACTCCCGGGACACTGAACACTGAAGCTTTCTTT. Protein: CASSTPGTLNTEAFF.

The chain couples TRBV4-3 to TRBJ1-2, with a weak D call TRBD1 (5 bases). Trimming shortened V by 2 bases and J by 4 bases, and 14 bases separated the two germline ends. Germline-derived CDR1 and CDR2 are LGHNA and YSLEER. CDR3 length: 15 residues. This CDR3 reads CASSQSADRAYGYTF. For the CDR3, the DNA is TGCGCCAGCAGCCAATCCGCAGACAGAGCCTATGGCTACACCTTC.

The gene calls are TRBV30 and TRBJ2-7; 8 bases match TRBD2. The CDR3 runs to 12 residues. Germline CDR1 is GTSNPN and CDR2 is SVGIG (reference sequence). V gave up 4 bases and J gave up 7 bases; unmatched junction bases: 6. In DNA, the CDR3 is TGTGCCTGGACGCCCGGGGGGGTAGAGCAGTACTTC. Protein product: CAWTPGGVEQYF. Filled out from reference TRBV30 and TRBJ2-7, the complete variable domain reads SQTIHQWPATLVQPVGSPLSLECTVEGTSNPNLYWYRQAAGRGLQLLFYSVGIGQISSEVPQNLSASRPQDRQFILSSKKLLLSDSGFYLCAWTPGGVEQYFGPGTRLTVT.

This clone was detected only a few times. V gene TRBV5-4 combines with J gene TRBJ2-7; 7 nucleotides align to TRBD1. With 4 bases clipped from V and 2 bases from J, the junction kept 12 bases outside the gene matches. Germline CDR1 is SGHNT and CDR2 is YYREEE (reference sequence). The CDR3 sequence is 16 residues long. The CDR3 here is CASSTRRWGQTYEQYF. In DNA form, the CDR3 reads TGTGCCAGCAGCACACGACGGTGGGGACAGACCTACGAGCAGTACTTC.